The rows below give T cell receptor beta chains drawn from one sample of a study of blood T cell repertoires in COVID-19. Profiled with immunoSEQ multiplex PCR; TCRdb holds only in-frame clones, not every one. The sample holds roughly 200,000 clones, about 85% seen once. The sequencing input was peripheral blood. The receptor source for this set is a woman younger than 30 who had recovered from COVID-19. The CDR3 runs from the conserved cysteine through the conserved F or W. The order of the fields is D gene, J gene, CDR3 length, clone size, V gene, CDR3 protein, CDR3 DNA. The D gene is left open where the match is weak. Not all rows give a size; the values are once, few, many and, for expanded clones, a class.

d_call: TRBD2; j_call: TRBJ2-1; cdr3_length: 13; clone_size: -; v_call: TRBV19; cdr3_aa: CASSIGGGNEQFF; cdr3_nt: TGTGCCAGTAGTATCGGCGGGGGAAATGAGCAGTTCTTC
d_call: TRBD2; j_call: TRBJ2-1; cdr3_length: 16; clone_size: once; v_call: TRBV19; cdr3_aa: CASIPAGTSKDNEQFF; cdr3_nt: TGTGCCAGTATCCCGGCCGGGACTAGCAAAGACAATGAGCAGTTCTTC
d_call: TRBD1; j_call: TRBJ1-1; cdr3_length: 12; clone_size: -; v_call: TRBV19; cdr3_aa: CASNRGNTEAFF; cdr3_nt: TGTGCCAGCAACAGGGGGAACACTGAAGCTTTCTTT
d_call: -; j_call: TRBJ1-5; cdr3_length: 16; clone_size: -; v_call: TRBV2; cdr3_aa: CASSEALGQGDAPQHF; cdr3_nt: TGTGCCAGCAGTGAAGCGCTGGGGCAGGGTGACGCGCCCCAGCATTTT
d_call: -; j_call: TRBJ1-1; cdr3_length: 11; clone_size: -; v_call: TRBV9; cdr3_aa: CASSAVTEAFF; cdr3_nt: TGTGCCAGCAGCGCGGTGACTGAAGCTTTCTTT
d_call: TRBD1; j_call: TRBJ1-2; cdr3_length: 15; clone_size: few; v_call: TRBV5-1; cdr3_aa: CASSFQTGGGYGYTF; cdr3_nt: TGCGCCAGCAGCTTCCAGACAGGGGGCGGCTATGGCTACACCTTC
d_call: -; j_call: TRBJ1-2; cdr3_length: 15; clone_size: -; v_call: TRBV7-3; cdr3_aa: CASSLTGLEGYGYTF; cdr3_nt: TGTGCCAGCAGCTTAACAGGGTTGGAGGGCTATGGCTACACCTTC
d_call: TRBD1; j_call: TRBJ2-3; cdr3_length: 15; clone_size: -; v_call: TRBV9; cdr3_aa: CASSVQQGIADTQYF; cdr3_nt: TGTGCCAGCAGCGTACAACAGGGGATCGCAGATACGCAGTATTTT
d_call: TRBD1; j_call: TRBJ1-4; cdr3_length: 13; clone_size: -; v_call: TRBV18; cdr3_aa: CASSRGQGEKLFF; cdr3_nt: TGTGCCAGCTCACGGGGACAGGGGGAAAAACTGTTTTTT
d_call: TRBD1; j_call: TRBJ1-1; cdr3_length: 16; clone_size: -; v_call: TRBV7-2; cdr3_aa: CASSLQIQGAGTEAFF; cdr3_nt: TGTGCCAGCAGCTTACAAATCCAGGGGGCAGGCACTGAAGCTTTCTTT
d_call: -; j_call: TRBJ1-1; cdr3_length: 13; clone_size: -; v_call: TRBV29-1; cdr3_aa: CSVPGQNSQEAFF; cdr3_nt: TGCAGCGTCCCGGGACAAAACTCCCAGGAAGCTTTCTTT
d_call: -; j_call: TRBJ1-3; cdr3_length: 13; clone_size: -; v_call: TRBV27; cdr3_aa: CASSYTTGNTIYF; cdr3_nt: TGTGCCAGCAGTTACACGACTGGAAACACCATATATTTT
d_call: -; j_call: TRBJ2-1; cdr3_length: 15; clone_size: -; v_call: TRBV6-2/TRBV6-3; cdr3_aa: CASSYESEGLYEQFF; cdr3_nt: TGTGCCAGCAGTTACGAATCGGAGGGTCTCTATGAGCAGTTCTTC
d_call: TRBD2; j_call: TRBJ2-1; cdr3_length: 14; clone_size: many; v_call: TRBV7-9; cdr3_aa: CASPPGGGGDEQFF; cdr3_nt: TGTGCCAGTCCCCCGGGAGGGGGGGGCGATGAGCAGTTCTTC
d_call: -; j_call: TRBJ2-1; cdr3_length: 17; clone_size: -; v_call: TRBV24-1; cdr3_aa: CATSDSRDSKSYNEQFF; cdr3_nt: TGTGCCACCAGTGATTCCCGGGACTCCAAGTCCTACAATGAGCAGTTCTTC
d_call: -; j_call: TRBJ2-5; cdr3_length: 13; clone_size: -; v_call: TRBV30; cdr3_aa: CAWNLGGGETQYF; cdr3_nt: TGTGCCTGGAACCTGGGGGGTGGAGAGACCCAGTACTTC
d_call: TRBD2; j_call: TRBJ2-1; cdr3_length: 17; clone_size: -; v_call: TRBV12-5; cdr3_aa: CASGLEVAGGTYNEQFF; cdr3_nt: TGTGCTAGTGGTTTGGAGGTAGCGGGAGGCACCTACAATGAGCAGTTCTTC
d_call: -; j_call: TRBJ2-5; cdr3_length: 14; clone_size: -; v_call: TRBV15; cdr3_aa: CATSRRDNQETQYF; cdr3_nt: TGTGCCACCAGCAGAAGGGACAACCAAGAGACCCAGTACTTC
d_call: -; j_call: TRBJ1-5; cdr3_length: 15; clone_size: -; v_call: TRBV15; cdr3_aa: CATSRDRAVNQPQHF; cdr3_nt: TGTGCCACCAGCAGAGACAGGGCGGTCAATCAGCCCCAGCATTTT
d_call: TRBD1; j_call: TRBJ1-1; cdr3_length: 14; clone_size: -; v_call: TRBV5-5; cdr3_aa: CASSLVGQAAEAFF; cdr3_nt: TGTGCCAGCAGCTTGGTGGGACAGGCGGCCGAAGCTTTCTTT
d_call: TRBD1; j_call: TRBJ1-1; cdr3_length: 14; clone_size: -; v_call: TRBV6-5; cdr3_aa: CASSPRQGRAEAFF; cdr3_nt: TGTGCCAGCAGCCCCAGACAGGGAAGGGCTGAAGCTTTCTTT
d_call: -; j_call: TRBJ1-2; cdr3_length: 14; clone_size: -; v_call: TRBV30; cdr3_aa: CAWSVRLILYGYTF; cdr3_nt: TGTGCCTGGAGTGTACGACTGATCCTTTATGGCTACACCTTC
d_call: -; j_call: TRBJ2-3; cdr3_length: 15; clone_size: -; v_call: TRBV6-5; cdr3_aa: CASSKTGGKVDTQYF; cdr3_nt: TGTGCCAGCAGTAAAACTGGGGGGAAGGTGGATACGCAGTATTTT
d_call: -; j_call: TRBJ2-4; cdr3_length: 16; clone_size: once; v_call: TRBV5-6; cdr3_aa: CASSLQGFLAKNIQYF; cdr3_nt: TGTGCCAGCAGCCTACAGGGATTCCTAGCCAAAAACATTCAGTACTTC
d_call: -; j_call: TRBJ2-1; cdr3_length: 16; clone_size: -; v_call: TRBV5-1; cdr3_aa: CASSGGFGGEDNEQFF; cdr3_nt: TGCGCCAGCAGCGGGGGATTCGGCGGGGAGGATAATGAGCAGTTCTTC
d_call: -; j_call: TRBJ2-5; cdr3_length: 12; clone_size: -; v_call: TRBV21-1; cdr3_aa: CASIRGQETQYF; cdr3_nt: TGTGCCAGCATACGGGGGCAAGAGACCCAGTACTTC
d_call: -; j_call: TRBJ2-7; cdr3_length: 11; clone_size: -; v_call: TRBV27; cdr3_aa: CASRGGTEQYF; cdr3_nt: TGTGCCAGCAGGGGGGGAACCGAGCAGTACTTC
d_call: -; j_call: TRBJ1-4; cdr3_length: 15; clone_size: -; v_call: TRBV18; cdr3_aa: CASSPGQDRNEKLFF; cdr3_nt: TGTGCCAGCTCACCCGGACAAGATCGTAATGAAAAACTGTTTTTT
d_call: -; j_call: TRBJ1-1; cdr3_length: 13; clone_size: once; v_call: TRBV5-1; cdr3_aa: CASSPGGAAEAFF; cdr3_nt: TGCGCCAGCAGCCCGGGGGGCGCCGCTGAAGCTTTCTTT
d_call: TRBD2; j_call: TRBJ2-1; cdr3_length: 16; clone_size: -; v_call: TRBV19; cdr3_aa: CASSPKRDKRFVEQFF; cdr3_nt: TGTGCCAGTAGCCCGAAGCGGGATAAGCGATTCGTTGAGCAGTTCTTC
d_call: TRBD2; j_call: TRBJ2-5; cdr3_length: 15; clone_size: -; v_call: TRBV3-1/TRBV3-2; cdr3_aa: CASSHRLANQETQYF; cdr3_nt: TGTGCCAGCAGCCATCGACTAGCGAACCAAGAGACCCAGTACTTC
d_call: -; j_call: TRBJ1-1; cdr3_length: 11; clone_size: once; v_call: TRBV28; cdr3_aa: CASLQGAEAFF; cdr3_nt: TGTGCCAGCCTACAGGGCGCTGAAGCTTTCTTT
d_call: TRBD2; j_call: TRBJ2-7; cdr3_length: 12; clone_size: -; v_call: TRBV27; cdr3_aa: CASSPGGYEQYF; cdr3_nt: TGTGCCAGCAGTCCGGGGGGCTACGAGCAGTACTTC
d_call: -; j_call: TRBJ2-2; cdr3_length: 15; clone_size: -; v_call: TRBV30; cdr3_aa: CAWSVRSANTGELFF; cdr3_nt: TGTGCCTGGAGTGTAAGGAGCGCGAACACCGGGGAGCTGTTTTTT
d_call: -; j_call: TRBJ2-7; cdr3_length: 12; clone_size: -; v_call: TRBV10-3; cdr3_aa: CAISEEGYEQYF; cdr3_nt: TGTGCCATCAGTGAAGAGGGCTACGAGCAGTACTTC
d_call: -; j_call: TRBJ1-2; cdr3_length: 11; clone_size: -; v_call: TRBV29-1; cdr3_aa: CSVTTGYGYTF; cdr3_nt: TGCAGCGTTACGACTGGCTATGGCTACACCTTC
d_call: TRBD2; j_call: TRBJ2-5; cdr3_length: 14; clone_size: -; v_call: TRBV13; cdr3_aa: CASSLELAGETQYF; cdr3_nt: TGTGCCAGCAGCTTAGAACTAGCGGGAGAGACCCAGTACTTC
d_call: TRBD1; j_call: TRBJ1-1; cdr3_length: 16; clone_size: -; v_call: TRBV7-9; cdr3_aa: CASSWPTGAMNTEAFF; cdr3_nt: TGTGCCAGCAGCTGGCCGACAGGGGCCATGAACACTGAAGCTTTCTTT
d_call: TRBD1; j_call: TRBJ2-7; cdr3_length: 15; clone_size: -; v_call: TRBV5-4; cdr3_aa: CASSLGQADTYEQYF; cdr3_nt: TGTGCCAGCAGCCTAGGACAGGCCGACACCTACGAGCAGTACTTC
d_call: -; j_call: TRBJ2-1; cdr3_length: 13; clone_size: -; v_call: TRBV30; cdr3_aa: CAWSPDLYNEQFF; cdr3_nt: TGTGCCTGGAGTCCGGACTTATACAATGAGCAGTTCTTC
d_call: TRBD2; j_call: TRBJ2-1; cdr3_length: 15; clone_size: -; v_call: TRBV6-6; cdr3_aa: CASTKLAGAAGEQFF; cdr3_nt: TGTGCCAGCACCAAACTAGCGGGCGCCGCTGGTGAGCAGTTCTTC
d_call: TRBD2; j_call: TRBJ2-4; cdr3_length: 16; clone_size: -; v_call: TRBV19; cdr3_aa: CASSQGEGLAKNIQYF; cdr3_nt: TGTGCCAGTAGTCAAGGGGAGGGATTAGCCAAAAACATTCAGTACTTC
d_call: TRBD1; j_call: TRBJ2-7; cdr3_length: 15; clone_size: few; v_call: TRBV9; cdr3_aa: CASSASGTAHYEQYF; cdr3_nt: TGTGCCAGCAGCGCCTCCGGGACAGCACATTACGAGCAGTACTTC
d_call: -; j_call: TRBJ1-1; cdr3_length: 12; clone_size: -; v_call: TRBV30; cdr3_aa: CAWMGQGGEAFF; cdr3_nt: TGTGCCTGGATGGGTCAGGGAGGAGAAGCTTTCTTT
d_call: TRBD2; j_call: TRBJ2-7; cdr3_length: 14; clone_size: -; v_call: TRBV5-4; cdr3_aa: CASSLVSGSHEQYF; cdr3_nt: TGTGCCAGCAGCTTGGTCAGCGGGAGTCACGAGCAGTACTTC
d_call: TRBD2; j_call: TRBJ2-7; cdr3_length: 16; clone_size: -; v_call: TRBV7-6; cdr3_aa: CASSAYGLAGSYEQYF; cdr3_nt: TGTGCCAGCAGCGCGTACGGCCTAGCGGGGTCCTACGAGCAGTACTTC
d_call: TRBD1; j_call: TRBJ1-2; cdr3_length: 16; clone_size: -; v_call: TRBV15; cdr3_aa: CATTAGQGTPGYGYTF; cdr3_nt: TGTGCCACCACCGCTGGACAGGGGACCCCCGGCTATGGCTACACCTTC
d_call: -; j_call: TRBJ2-7; cdr3_length: 13; clone_size: -; v_call: TRBV7-9; cdr3_aa: CASSFDSSYEQYF; cdr3_nt: TGTGCCAGCAGCTTCGACAGTTCCTACGAGCAGTACTTC
d_call: TRBD2; j_call: TRBJ2-7; cdr3_length: 15; clone_size: -; v_call: TRBV5-5; cdr3_aa: CASSLLSGSSYEQYF; cdr3_nt: TGTGCCAGCAGCTTACTTAGCGGGAGCTCCTACGAGCAGTACTTC
d_call: TRBD1; j_call: TRBJ2-2; cdr3_length: 15; clone_size: -; v_call: TRBV24-1; cdr3_aa: CATSESGTGPGELFF; cdr3_nt: TGTGCCACCAGTGAATCCGGGACAGGCCCCGGGGAGCTGTTTTTT
d_call: TRBD2; j_call: TRBJ2-7; cdr3_length: 15; clone_size: many; v_call: TRBV28; cdr3_aa: CASSLPASGRAEQYF; cdr3_nt: TGTGCCAGCAGTTTACCGGCTAGCGGGAGGGCCGAGCAGTACTTC
d_call: -; j_call: TRBJ1-5; cdr3_length: 16; clone_size: -; v_call: TRBV10-3; cdr3_aa: CAISESGQDLNQPQHF; cdr3_nt: TGTGCCATCAGTGAGTCGGGACAAGACCTAAATCAGCCCCAGCATTTT
d_call: -; j_call: TRBJ2-3; cdr3_length: 17; clone_size: -; v_call: TRBV7-9; cdr3_aa: CASSPQTGKTKISTQYF; cdr3_nt: TGTGCCAGCAGCCCGCAGACGGGGAAGACTAAGATAAGTACGCAGTATTTT
d_call: TRBD2; j_call: TRBJ2-3; cdr3_length: 14; clone_size: few; v_call: TRBV6-4; cdr3_aa: CASSERGESDTQYF; cdr3_nt: TGTGCCAGCAGTGAACGGGGGGAATCAGATACGCAGTATTTT
d_call: -; j_call: TRBJ1-5; cdr3_length: 13; clone_size: -; v_call: TRBV12-3/TRBV12-4; cdr3_aa: CASSWRFNQPQHF; cdr3_nt: TGTGCCAGCAGTTGGAGGTTCAATCAGCCCCAGCATTTT
d_call: -; j_call: TRBJ2-7; cdr3_length: 14; clone_size: -; v_call: TRBV5-1; cdr3_aa: CASSLGPHTYEQYF; cdr3_nt: TGCGCCAGCAGCTTGGGGCCCCATACCTACGAGCAGTACTTC
d_call: TRBD1; j_call: TRBJ2-7; cdr3_length: 16; clone_size: -; v_call: TRBV15; cdr3_aa: CATSSFPGQGAGEQYF; cdr3_nt: TGTGCCACCAGCTCGTTTCCGGGACAGGGGGCAGGAGAGCAGTACTTC
d_call: -; j_call: TRBJ2-5; cdr3_length: 13; clone_size: -; v_call: TRBV5-6; cdr3_aa: CASSLGQQETQYF; cdr3_nt: TGTGCCAGCAGCTTGGGGCAGCAAGAGACCCAGTACTTC
d_call: -; j_call: TRBJ1-1; cdr3_length: 16; clone_size: -; v_call: TRBV7-9; cdr3_aa: CASSYRGVARNTEAFF; cdr3_nt: TGTGCCAGCAGCTATCGGGGGGTTGCGAGGAACACTGAAGCTTTCTTT
d_call: -; j_call: TRBJ1-6; cdr3_length: 14; clone_size: -; v_call: TRBV27; cdr3_aa: CASSEDRFSPPLHF; cdr3_nt: TGTGCCAGCAGCGAAGACAGGTTCTCGCCACCCCTCCACTTT